The 28 T cell receptor beta chains below come from one sample, sequenced in a study of beta chain features in type 1 diabetes. The authors reverse transcribed all of the isolated RNA, so sequencing captured expressed TCRB transcripts. Sequencing was performed with immunoSEQ multiplex PCR; in TCRdb, only in-frame clones are kept and a portion is missing. The repertoire holds several thousand clones, with 78% as singletons. Sequenced input: Tregs from blood. Every receptor here comes from a woman in her late teens or twenties in good health.

The gene calls are TRBV19 and TRBJ2-1; TRBD2 matches 8 bases. The length of the CDR3 is 14 residues. Germline V gene sequence: CDR1 LNHDA, CDR2 SQIVND (reference sequence). Trimming took 5 bases from V and 8 from J; bases not matched to a gene: 8. CDR3 in DNA: TGTGCCAGTAGTTTTTTAGCGGGGATGGATGAGCAGTTCTTC. Amino acids: CASSFLAGMDEQFF.

V is TRBV6-6 and J is TRBJ2-1; TRBD2 might be the D (6 bases). V was trimmed by 5 bases and J by 3 bases, leaving 11 bases between them. CDR1 and CDR2 from the germline V gene are MNHNY and SVGAGI (reference sequence). The CDR3 loop spans 14 amino acids. The CDR3 region is CASSPTRLYNEQFF. Here the CDR3 DNA reads TGTGCCAGCAGTCCGACTAGACTCTACAATGAGCAGTTCTTC.

The chain has TRBV10-3 and TRBJ1-1; D is possibly TRBD1 (5 bases). Germline V gives CDR1 ENHRY, CDR2 SYGVKD. The CDR3 sequence is 13 residues long. Trimming cost V 4 bases and J 1 base, with 7 bases left between them. The CDR3 sequence: CAISGTGNTEAFF. For the CDR3, the DNA is TGTGCCATCAGTGGTACAGGGAACACTGAAGCTTTCTTT.

In this sample, this clone turned up a few times. The chain links TRBV7-2 to TRBJ1-2; 8 bases align to TRBD1. This CDR3 contains 18 residues. Germline V CDR1 and CDR2: SGHTA, FQGNSA. V lost 5 bases to trimming and J lost 3 bases; unmatched junction nucleotides: 17. The CDR3 reads CASSPASGGAGWDYGYTF. The CDR3 nucleotides are TGTGCCAGCAGCCCCGCTTCAGGGGGCGCCGGGTGGGACTATGGCTACACCTTC. The entire variable domain, with the rest obtained from reference TRBV7-2 and TRBJ1-2, is as follows: GAGVSQSPSNKVTEKGKDVELRCDPISGHTALYWYRQSLGQGLEFLIYFQGNSAPDKSGLPSDRFSAERTGGSVSTLTIQRTQQEDSAVYLCASSPASGGAGWDYGYTFGSGTRLTVV.

J is TRBJ2-1 and V is TRBV5-1; D is perhaps TRBD2 (5 bases). This CDR3 has 12 residues. The germline gives CDR1 SGHRS, CDR2 YFSETQ. V was clipped by 0 bases and J by 9 bases, with 7 bases between them. The CDR3 bases are TGCGCCAGCAGCTTGGGACTATTTGAGCAGTTCTTC. This codes for CASSLGLFEQFF.

The chain couples TRBV28 to TRBJ2-1; 10 nucleotides agree with TRBD2. The CDR3 sequence is 17 residues long. V gave up 2 bases and J gave up 9 bases; unmatched junction bases: 13. CDR1 is MDHEN and CDR2 is SYDVKM in the germline V gene. CDR3 loop: CASSLVSRLAGALEQFF. As DNA, the CDR3 is TGTGCCAGCAGTTTAGTCTCTAGACTAGCGGGTGCACTTGAGCAGTTCTTC.

This rearrangement joins TRBV13 to TRBJ2-1, with a possible D match to TRBD2 (6 bases). Trimming took 4 bases from V and 10 from J, leaving 14 bases between them. Germline V gives CDR1 PRHDT, CDR2 FYEKMQ (reference sequence). The CDR3 extends over 13 amino acids. CDR3: CASSSNEAGEQFF. The CDR3 nucleotides are TGTGCCAGCAGCTCAAATGAGGCGGGAGAGCAGTTCTTC.

The rearrangement links TRBV5-5 to TRBJ1-4; 7 positions agree with TRBD1. V was pared by 4 bases and J by 0 bases, with 3 bases of the junction left unmatched. This CDR3 has 15 residues. Germline V gives CDR1 SGHKS, CDR2 YYEKEE (reference sequence). The DNA of the CDR3 is TGTGCCAGCAGCGTCCAGGGGGCAACTAATGAAAAACTGTTTTTT. Its translation is CASSVQGATNEKLFF.

This clone was counted a single time. The chain has TRBV5-1 and TRBJ2-7; TRBD1 aligns across 8 bases. The V and J ends lost 6 bases and 6 bases, in that order; junction bases with no gene match: 14. Germline values: CDR1 SGHRS, CDR2 YFSETQ. This CDR3 is built from 15 residues. The CDR3 loop is CASNPDRARSAEQYF. CDR3 sequence (DNA): TGCGCCAGCAACCCGGACAGGGCTAGAAGTGCCGAGCAGTACTTC.

The chain is built from TRBV27 and TRBJ2-7; TRBD2 aligns across 8 bases. Germline loops: CDR1 MNHEY, CDR2 SMNVEV (reference sequence). With 5 bases clipped from V and 0 bases from J, the junction kept 3 bases outside the gene matches. CDR3 length: 14 residues. CDR3 protein: CASSLRGGSYEQYF. As DNA, the CDR3 is TGTGCCAGCAGTCTCCGGGGGGGCTCCTACGAGCAGTACTTC.

As regards this clone: The same CDR3 is also encoded by other DNA sequences in this sample. The chain has TRBV5-5 and TRBJ2-1, with D perhaps matching TRBD2 (5 bases). Germline CDR1 reads SGHKS; CDR2 reads YYEKEE (reference sequence). This CDR3 is 14 amino acids long. The ends were cut back, 0 bases at V and 2 bases at J, with 6 bases in the middle. The CDR3 DNA is TGTGCCAGCAGCTTGGGGGGAGCCTACAATGAGCAGTTCTTC. Residues: CASSLGGAYNEQFF.

The chain employs TRBV18 and TRBJ1-1; 8 bases line up with TRBD1. Trimming cost V 3 bases and J 6 bases; bases outside gene matches: 6. Looked up from germline, CDR1 is KGHSH and CDR2 is LQKENI. This CDR3 spans 14 amino acids. CDR3 nucleotide sequence: TGTGCCAGCTCACCTACCGGGACAGGAGCTGAAGCTTTCTTT. Its protein product is CASSPTGTGAEAFF. Full variable domain (missing parts from reference TRBV18 and TRBJ1-1): NAGVMQNPRHLVRRRGQEARLRCSPMKGHSHVYWYRQLPEEGLKFMVYLQKENIIDESGMPKERFSAEFPKEGPSILRIQQVVRGDSAAYFCASSPTGTGAEAFFGQGTRLTVV.

This clone was counted once. The chain has TRBV19 and TRBJ2-2, with D maybe TRBD1 (5 bases). There are 15 residues in the CDR3. Germline CDR1 and CDR2: LNHDA and SQIVND (reference sequence). Trimming took 4 bases from V and 3 from J, leaving 12 bases between them. The CDR3 coding sequence is TGTGCCAGTAGTACCCTTACAGGTTACACCGGGGAGCTGTTTTTT. Its translation is CASSTLTGYTGELFF. The full variable domain, with the rest looked up from reference TRBV19 and TRBJ2-2, is DGGITQSPKYLFRKEGQNVTLSCEQNLNHDAMYWYRQDPGQGLRLIYYSQIVNDFQKGDIAEGYSVSREKKESFPLTVTSAQKNPTAFYLCASSTLTGYTGELFFGEGSRLTVL.

In its sample, this clone was seen once. The chain recombines TRBV2 with TRBJ1-2; 8 bases map to TRBD1. The CDR3 has 13 residues. Per germline, CDR1 SNHLY and CDR2 FYNNEI. V was clipped by 1 base and J by 6 bases; unmatched bases: 1. In nucleotides, the CDR3 is TGTGCCAGCAGTGAAGGACAGGGGCATGGCTACACCTTC. Amino acids: CASSEGQGHGYTF.

The rearrangement joins TRBV5-6 to TRBJ1-6; 10 bases line up with TRBD1. V shed 5 bases and J 7 bases; nucleotides not matched to a gene: 9. Per the germline V gene, CDR1 is SGHDT and CDR2 is YYEEEE. The CDR3 covers 16 residues. The CDR3 region has the DNA TGTGCCAGCAGTGCGACAGGGGGCAGGAGCAATTCACCCCTCCACTTT. Protein product: CASSATGGRSNSPLHF.

The chain links TRBV7-9 to TRBJ2-7; TRBD1 matches 9 bases. CDR3 size: 15 residues. The J segment lost 4 bases and the V segment lost 3 bases, leaving 7 bases of the junction unmatched. Germline V gene data show CDR1 as SEHNR and CDR2 as FQNEAQ (reference sequence). The CDR3 reads CASSLPGQGLYEQYF. In nucleotides, the CDR3 is TGTGCCAGCAGCTTGCCGGGACAGGGCCTTTACGAGCAGTACTTC.

This clone appeared a few times. This chain links TRBV6-6 with TRBJ1-4; D gene unclear. The CDR3 covers 15 residues. V was pared by 2 bases and J by 6 bases, with 13 bases between. The V gene's germline CDR1 is MNHNY and CDR2 SVGAGI (reference sequence). This CDR3 is CASSYLRGADEKLFF. The CDR3 bases are TGTGCCAGCAGTTACCTGAGAGGAGCGGATGAAAAACTGTTTTTT.

CDR3 DNA: TGTGCCAGCAGTGTAGCGGGGGCTCCGGATGAGCAGTTCTTC. Translating gives CASSVAGAPDEQFF. The chain joins TRBV6-1 to TRBJ2-1; 9 nucleotides agree with TRBD2. This CDR3 is built from 14 residues. Trimming cost V 4 bases and J 8 bases; bases outside gene matches: 6. Germline loops: CDR1 MNHNS, CDR2 SASEGT.

The chain is built from TRBV18 and TRBJ1-2; TRBD1 agrees at 10 bases. V gave up 6 bases and J gave up 2 bases; unmatched junction bases: 3. From germline, CDR1 is KGHSH and CDR2 LQKENI. The CDR3 spans 14 residues. CDR3 sequence (DNA): TGTGCCAGCTCTCCGGGACAGGGGAACTATGGCTACACCTTC. Protein sequence: CASSPGQGNYGYTF.

The rearrangement links TRBV6-5 to TRBJ2-4, with TRBD2 identical over 7 bases. CDR1 and CDR2 (germline): MNHEY, SVGAGI. The V segment lost 4 bases and the J segment 3 bases; nucleotides outside the gene matches: 9. The CDR3 length is 16 residues. CDR3 loop: CASSSRGSVGKNIQYF. The CDR3 DNA reads as TGTGCCAGCAGTTCCCGCGGGAGCGTTGGCAAAAACATTCAGTACTTC.

A word on this clone: Distinct nucleotide sequences in the sample also encode this CDR3. The J gene is TRBJ2-1, the V gene TRBV11-2; 12 bases line up with TRBD2. CDR1 SGHAT and CDR2 FQNNGV come from the germline V gene. The CDR3 is 18 residues long. With 0 bases clipped from V and 4 bases from J, the junction kept 7 bases outside the gene matches. CDR3 DNA sequence: TGTGCCAGCAGCTTAGATCTCCTAGCGGGGGGGAGGTACAATGAGCAGTTCTTC. Protein product: CASSLDLLAGGRYNEQFF.

The chain combines TRBV30 with TRBJ1-5; unclear D gene. Germline CDR1 and CDR2: GTSNPN and SVGIG (reference sequence). V lost 0 bases, J lost 3 bases, and 9 bases lay in between. The CDR3 spans 14 residues. The CDR3 nucleotides are TGTGCCTGGAGTGTAAGTAGTAACAATCAGCCCCAGCATTTT. The encoded protein is CAWSVSSNNQPQHF.

The V gene is TRBV30, the J gene TRBJ2-1; D is ambiguous. The CDR3 is 12 residues long. Trimming pared 5 bases from V and 11 bases from J, leaving 16 bases between. Per the germline V gene, CDR1 is GTSNPN and CDR2 is SVGIG (reference sequence). DNA of the CDR3: TGTGCCTGGGACGAGGTGCGGAGACAGCAGTTCTTC. It translates to CAWDEVRRQQFF. Variable domain in full (rest from reference TRBV30 and TRBJ2-1): SQTIHQWPATLVQPVGSPLSLECTVEGTSNPNLYWYRQAAGRGLQLLFYSVGIGQISSEVPQNLSASRPQDRQFILSSKKLLLSDSGFYLCAWDEVRRQQFFGPGTRLTVL.

The table lists this clone with a few counts. The chain recombines TRBV7-9 with TRBJ1-1; tentative D call: TRBD1 (6 bases). Germline V gives CDR1 SEHNR, CDR2 FQNEAQ (reference sequence). The V end was cut by 8 bases, the J end by 1 base, with 11 bases between. The CDR3 covers 13 residues. The CDR3 DNA reads as TGTGCCAGCGCGACACAGGGGAACACTGAAGCTTTCTTT. Residues: CASATQGNTEAFF.

This chain joins TRBV7-2 and TRBJ2-4, with 8 bases lining up with TRBD1. Germline trimming cut 4 bases from V and 6 bases from J; bases unmatched to any gene: 5. Germline V lookup: CDR1 SGHTA, CDR2 FQGNSA. The CDR3 runs to 14 residues. DNA of the CDR3: TGTGCCAGCAGCTCAACTGGACAGGGAAACATTCAGTACTTC. Translating gives CASSSTGQGNIQYF.

The genes are TRBV5-1 and TRBJ2-6; possibly TRBD1 for D (6 bases). The CDR3 is 18 residues long. V was clipped by 0 bases and J by 0 bases, with 13 bases between them. Germline CDR1 reads SGHRS; CDR2 reads YFSETQ. The CDR3 loop is CASSLGAGARSGANVLTF. The DNA for the CDR3 is TGCGCCAGCAGCTTGGGGGCAGGGGCCCGCTCTGGGGCCAACGTCCTGACTTTC.

The CDR3 sequence is CASSPGGGGGYGYTF. CDR3 bases: TGTGCCAGCAGCCCTGGCGGGGGCGGCGGCTATGGCTACACCTTC. This chain links TRBV7-2 with TRBJ1-2; D is possibly TRBD1 (6 bases). CDR3 length: 15 residues. Trimming stripped 5 bases from V and 4 bases from J, with 17 bases between. CDR1 and CDR2 from the germline V gene are SGHTA and FQGNSA.

This chain links TRBV7-9 with TRBJ2-7; possibly TRBD1 for D (5 bases). Trimming took off 0 bases at V and 6 bases at J, with 9 bases between the two ends. From germline, CDR1 is SEHNR and CDR2 FQNEAQ (reference sequence). The CDR3 has 13 amino acids. The CDR3 region has the DNA TGTGCCAGCAGCTTAGCAGGGGCCGTCGAGCAGTACTTC. Protein: CASSLAGAVEQYF.